This T cell receptor beta chain is drawn from a study of blood T cell repertoires in COVID-19. Turning to the study itself: Nucleic acid was either cDNA or gDNA, and it came from T cells, B-cell-depleted T cells, or PBMCs.

The CDR3 covers 13 residues. The germline V gene encodes CDR1 SGHNT and CDR2 YENEEA. The V gene end was trimmed by 6 bases and the J gene end by 5 bases; junction bases not matched to a gene: 6. The protocol was immunoSEQ multiplex PCR, while the TCRdb copy is restricted to in-frame clones and leaves out a portion. The table records under 100,000 clones, around 85% of them present only once. The sample consisted of peripheral blood. The chain carries TRBV11-3 and TRBJ2-5; 7 positions agree with TRBD1. The source of this sequence is a man aged 50 to 59 with acute or convalescent COVID-19. The CDR3 region has the DNA TGTGCCAGCAGTCTGACAGGGAGCGAGACCCAGTACTTC. Translated: CASSLTGSETQYF.